This T cell receptor beta chain was retrieved from a study of beta chain features in type 1 diabetes. As for this clone: Its antigen remains unidentified.

Of the isolated RNA, all was reverse transcribed, and so the sequenced material was expressed TCRB transcripts. The average output of naive, central memory and regulatory T cell samples was 3.6 million or so reads. Here immunoSEQ multiplex PCR was the method, and the copy in TCRdb shows in-frame clones only, minus some. The sample carries some 150,000 clones, 10% recorded once. CDR1 and CDR2 from the germline V gene are LGHNA and YSLEER. V lost 3 bases to trimming and J lost 5 bases; unmatched junction nucleotides: 4. This CDR3 comprises 15 residues. The study, taken as a whole, reports: Naive, central memory and regulatory TCRB repertoires appeared more similar among patients than healthy donors.

The sample was naive CD4+ T cells from blood. This receptor was identified in a man between 18 and 35 years old in good health. The chain has TRBV4-3 and TRBJ1-3, with 10 bases aligning to TRBD1. CDR3 in amino acids: CASSQGTGERNTIYF. The CDR3 DNA sequence: TGCGCCAGCAGCCAGGGGACAGGGGAACGAAACACCATATATTTT.